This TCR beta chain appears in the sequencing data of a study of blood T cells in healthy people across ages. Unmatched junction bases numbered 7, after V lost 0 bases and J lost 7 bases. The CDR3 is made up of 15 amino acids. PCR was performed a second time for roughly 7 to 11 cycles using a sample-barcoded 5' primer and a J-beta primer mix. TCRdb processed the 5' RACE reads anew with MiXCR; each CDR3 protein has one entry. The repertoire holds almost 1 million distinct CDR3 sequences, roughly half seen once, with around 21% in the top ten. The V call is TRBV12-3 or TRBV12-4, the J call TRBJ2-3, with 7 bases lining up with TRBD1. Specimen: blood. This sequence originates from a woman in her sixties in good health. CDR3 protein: CASSLAQGRGNTQYF. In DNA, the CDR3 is TGTGCCAGCAGTTTAGCACAGGGGAGAGGGAATACGCAGTATTTT.